Following are 4 T cell receptor beta chains from one sample sequenced in a study of blood T cell repertoires in COVID-19. Produced via immunoSEQ multiplex PCR; TCRdb's table is partial and in-frame only. The profile shows 150,000 to 200,000 clones, approximately 86% of them singletons. Material: peripheral blood. Receptors were obtained from a man aged 55 to 69 who had recovered from COVID-19.

V gene TRBV5-5 combines with J gene TRBJ1-1; 10 bases are shared with TRBD1. Trimming cost V 4 bases and J 0 bases; bases outside gene matches: 6. The CDR3 spans 16 residues. Per germline, CDR1 SGHKS and CDR2 YYEKEE (reference sequence). The chain's CDR3 is CASSRDRGLMNTEAFF. CDR3 nucleotides: TGTGCCAGCAGCCGGGACAGGGGATTAATGAACACTGAAGCTTTCTTT.

The V and J genes are TRBV18 and TRBJ2-7, with D possibly matching TRBD1 (5 bases). The germline V gene has CDR1 KGHSH and CDR2 LQKENI. Trimming removed 6 bases at V and 2 bases at J, with 11 bases between. The CDR3 is made up of 13 amino acids. CDR3 loop: CASSRDRAYEQYF. In nucleotides, the CDR3 is TGTGCCAGCTCCCGCGACAGAGCCTACGAGCAGTACTTC.

Only a few counts were recorded for this clone. The rearrangement uses TRBV2 and TRBJ2-7; TRBD1 aligns across 8 bases. Germline trimming cut 8 bases from V and 3 bases from J; bases unmatched to any gene: 12. From germline, CDR1 is SNHLY and CDR2 FYNNEI. This CDR3 contains 15 residues. CDR3 sequence reads: CASLNLGTGNYEQYF. The CDR3 bases are TGTGCCAGCCTTAACCTTGGGACAGGCAACTACGAGCAGTACTTC.

The V call is TRBV14, the J call TRBJ2-3, with TRBD1 matching 7 bases. Germline CDR1 is SGHDN and CDR2 is FVKESK. V shed 4 bases, J shed 3 bases, and the junction held 10 bases outside the gene matches. The CDR3 has 16 amino acids. CDR3 sequence: CASSPNRGRRTDTQYF. CDR3 DNA: TGTGCCAGCAGCCCGAACAGGGGCCGTCGGACAGATACGCAGTATTTT.